The 30 T cell receptor beta chains below all came from one sample that was sequenced in a study of vaccination and CD4 T cells after COVID-19. No cognate antigen is known for these TCRs. With the Oncomine TCR Beta short-read assay, DNA from cultured CD4+ T cells was sequenced. TCRdb reprocessed the PCR reads with MiXCR, giving one entry per CDR3 protein. The sample has under 20,000 distinct CDR3 sequences, around 40% seen once. The treatment: approximately nine-day PBMC culture with coronavirus spike peptide pools or control peptides (ViraFEST assay). Sequences were obtained from CD4+ T cells from blood, cultured in vitro. These receptors all come from a human donor who had recovered from COVID-19.

This clonotype was recorded a few times. The chain recombines TRBV10-1 with TRBJ2-1; possibly TRBD2 for D (6 bases). Germline assignment: CDR1 WNHNN and CDR2 SYGVQD (reference sequence). The CDR3 has 15 amino acids. V lost 6 bases and J lost 5, with 17 bases in between. This CDR3 is CASRTPREINNEQFF. The DNA for the CDR3 is TGCGCCAGCAGGACCCCTCGGGAGATCAACAATGAGCAGTTCTTC.

This clonotype was counted only a few times. The genes are TRBV6-5 and TRBJ2-7, with a possible D match to TRBD1 (6 bases). The CDR3 extends over 18 amino acids. Looked up from germline, CDR1 is MNHEY and CDR2 is SVGAGI. V shed 0 bases and J shed 1 base, with 19 bases lying between them. The CDR3 loop reads CASSYSRFATGISYEQYF. CDR3 DNA sequence: TGTGCCAGCAGTTACTCGAGGTTCGCGACAGGAATATCCTACGAGCAGTACTTC.

The V gene is TRBV5-8, the J gene TRBJ2-3; D may be TRBD2 (6 bases). V lost 4 bases and J 2 bases, leaving 23 bases between the germline ends. Per germline, CDR1 SGHTS and CDR2 YDEGEE. The CDR3 contains 18 residues. CDR3 DNA sequence: TGTGCCAGCAGCCAAAGGGGAGGCGGAGGTCCCCTCACAGATACGCAGTATTTT. Translating gives CASSQRGGGGPLTDTQYF.

This clonotype came up a few times. The rearrangement uses TRBV19 and TRBJ2-2; 7 bases are shared with TRBD1. V lost 11 bases and J lost 4; bases outside the gene matches: 13. Germline CDR1 and CDR2: LNHDA and SQIVND (reference sequence). The CDR3 spans 15 residues. The chain's CDR3 is CAVEGGQVLTGELFF. The CDR3 DNA sequence: TGTGCCGTGGAAGGAGGACAGGTGCTCACCGGGGAGCTGTTTTTT.

J is TRBJ1-1 and V is TRBV20-1; TRBD1 matches at 7 bases. Germline V gene data show CDR1 as DFQATT and CDR2 as SNEGSKA (reference sequence). CDR3 length equals 15 residues. The V gene end was trimmed by 1 base and the J gene end by 4 bases; junction bases not matched to a gene: 9. CDR3 DNA: TGCAGTGCTAGAGCGACTCAGGGGGTTAGCACTGAAGCTTTCTTT. Its translation: CSARATQGVSTEAFF.

This chain uses TRBV20-1 with TRBJ2-3, with a possible D match to TRBD2 (6 bases). This CDR3 comprises 13 residues. Germline V CDR1 and CDR2: DFQATT, SNEGSKA (reference sequence). V lost 3 bases and J 4 bases, leaving 11 bases between the germline ends. This chain's CDR3 is CSASRRAADTQYF. In DNA form, the CDR3 reads TGCAGTGCTAGTCGGAGGGCCGCAGATACGCAGTATTTT.

This clonotype appeared a few times. The CDR3: CASSPDSHQETQYF. The CDR3 coding sequence is TGTGCCAGCAGCCCGGACAGCCACCAAGAGACCCAGTACTTC. The rearrangement links TRBV11-1 to TRBJ2-5, with a possible D match to TRBD1 (6 bases). The ends were cut back, 5 bases at V and 0 bases at J, with 10 bases in the middle. Per the germline V gene, CDR1 is SGHAT and CDR2 is FQDESV (reference sequence). The CDR3 runs to 14 residues.

This clonotype has just a few counts. This rearrangement joins TRBV7-6 to TRBJ2-7; D call uncertain. The CDR3 contains 14 residues. Germline assignment: CDR1 SGHVS and CDR2 FNYEAQ. The germline V and J ends were trimmed by 4 bases and 4 bases, with 14 bases remaining between them. The CDR3 DNA follows: TGTGCCAGCAGCTCCCGACCCGACGTATACGAGCAGTACTTC. Protein product: CASSSRPDVYEQYF.

The CDR3 DNA reads as TGTGCCAGCAGCTTTGACAGGAGAGGGACCCAGTACTTC. It translates to CASSFDRRGTQYF. This chain uses TRBV5-5 with TRBJ2-5, with D possibly TRBD1 on 6 matching bases. Germline lookup yields CDR1 SGHKS and CDR2 YYEKEE (reference sequence). The length of the CDR3 is 13 residues. V lost 2 bases and J 7 bases, leaving 12 bases between the germline ends.

The chain employs TRBV21-1 and TRBJ2-3; no DNA check was done on the table's D call, TRBD2. TRBV21-1 is a pseudogene locus. The CDR3 extends over 18 amino acids. This CDR3 reads CASSKRLLAGLSTDTQYF. Written as DNA, the CDR3 is TGTGCCAGCAGCAAAAGACTTCTAGCGGGATTAAGCACAGATACGCAGTATTTT.

This chain links TRBV10-3 with TRBJ2-7, with a possible D match to TRBD2 (5 bases). V was shortened by 4 bases and J by 0 bases, with 13 bases between the two germline ends. CDR3 length: 15 residues. CDR1 and CDR2 (germline): ENHRY, SYGVKD. CDR3 bases: TGTGCCATCAGTGTTGGGAGTCTTAGCTCCTACGAGCAGTACTTC. Its protein is CAISVGSLSSYEQYF.

This clonotype was observed a few times. The rearrangement joins TRBV20-1 to TRBJ2-3, with TRBD1 matching 8 bases. Germline V gives CDR1 DFQATT, CDR2 SNEGSKA (reference sequence). The CDR3 contains 14 residues. V was clipped by 5 bases and J by 3 bases; unmatched bases: 7. CDR3 amino acids: CSAGVTGETDTQYF. The CDR3 region has the DNA TGCAGTGCTGGAGTGACAGGGGAAACAGATACGCAGTATTTT.

The chain combines TRBV5-6 with TRBJ2-7; TRBD1 matches at 10 bases. The CDR3 spans 15 residues. CDR1 and CDR2 from the germline V gene are SGHDT and YYEEEE. Losses at the gene ends were 4 bases for V and 4 bases for J; bases not matched to a gene: 8. DNA of the CDR3: TGTGCCAGCAGCCCTGATATGGGACAGGGGTACGAGCAGTACTTC. This encodes CASSPDMGQGYEQYF.

This clonotype was seen more than once but under ten times. The chain combines TRBV20-1 with TRBJ2-5; D remains unclear. This CDR3 contains 15 residues. Trimming cost V 0 bases and J 0 bases, with 11 bases left between them. In germline, CDR1 is DFQATT, CDR2 SNEGSKA (reference sequence). The CDR3 DNA reads TGCAGTGCTAGAGACAACAACTTATACCAAGAGACCCAGTACTTC. Its translation: CSARDNNLYQETQYF.

The V gene is TRBV19, the J gene TRBJ1-2; the D is unclear. The germline gives CDR1 LNHDA, CDR2 SQIVND (reference sequence). V was clipped by 5 bases and J by 2 bases, with 12 bases between them. The CDR3 extends over 14 amino acids. CDR3 nucleotide sequence: TGTGCCAGTAGTCCAGAGCTGGCCAACTATGGCTACACCTTC. The encoded protein is CASSPELANYGYTF.

This chain joins TRBV19 and TRBJ2-1; D might be TRBD2 (6 bases). The V end lost 4 bases, the J end lost 4 bases, and 8 bases lay between the germline ends. The CDR3 length is 13 residues. Per germline, CDR1 LNHDA and CDR2 SQIVND (reference sequence). CDR3 protein: CASSSREYNEQFF. The CDR3 bases are TGTGCCAGTAGTAGCCGGGAGTACAATGAGCAGTTCTTC. Full variable domain (rest looked up from reference TRBV19 and TRBJ2-1): DGGITQSPKYLFRKEGQNVTLSCEQNLNHDAMYWYRQDPGQGLRLIYYSQIVNDFQKGDIAEGYSVSREKKESFPLTVTSAQKNPTAFYLCASSSREYNEQFFGPGTRLTVL.

This clonotype has just a few counts. J is TRBJ2-3 and V is TRBV20-1, with 8 bases aligning to TRBD2. Germline V gives CDR1 DFQATT, CDR2 SNEGSKA (reference sequence). Unmatched junction bases numbered 4, after V lost 5 bases and J lost 3 bases. CDR3 length: 13 residues. The CDR3 coding sequence is TGCAGTGCTTACAGCGGGAGAACAGATACGCAGTATTTT. It codes for CSAYSGRTDTQYF.

The genes are TRBV5-5 and TRBJ2-6, with a possible D match to TRBD2 (6 bases). CDR3 length: 16 residues. Trimming removed 0 bases from V and 0 bases from J, with 7 bases in between. Germline V CDR1 and CDR2: SGHKS, YYEKEE (reference sequence). CDR3 DNA sequence: TGTGCCAGCAGCTTGGCCGGGAGCTCTGGGGCCAACGTCCTGACTTTC. As protein: CASSLAGSSGANVLTF.

This rearrangement joins TRBV5-1 to TRBJ2-3; a possible D gene is TRBD2 (6 bases). Germline V lookup: CDR1 SGHRS, CDR2 YFSETQ. V was clipped by 8 bases and J by 1 base, with 14 bases between them. This CDR3 is 14 amino acids long. CDR3 loop: CASRRERGTDTQYF. The CDR3 bases are TGCGCCAGTCGCCGCGAGCGGGGCACAGATACGCAGTATTTT.

CDR3 sequence: CASSPPGQETQYF. CDR3 nucleotides: TGTGCCAGCTCACCACCGGGCCAAGAGACCCAGTACTTC. The chain uses TRBV18 and TRBJ2-5; D gene ambiguous. This CDR3 spans 13 amino acids. V lost 0 bases to trimming and J lost 1 base, with 3 bases between them. From germline, CDR1 is KGHSH and CDR2 LQKENI.

This clonotype was picked up a small number of times. The CDR3: CASSNRYENQRSGRAKETQYF. DNA of the CDR3: TGTGCCAGCAGCAATCGGTACGAGAACCAGCGAAGCGGGAGGGCAAAAGAGACCCAGTACTTC. This chain uses TRBV21-1 with TRBJ2-5; TRBD2 was called by the table and not checked on the DNA. TRBV21-1 is shown as a pseudogene. CDR3 length equals 21 residues.

This sequence joins TRBV7-2 and TRBJ1-5; a possible D gene is TRBD1 (5 bases). The ends were cut back, 5 bases at V and 0 bases at J, with 17 bases in the middle. This CDR3 is 17 amino acids long. Per the germline V gene, CDR1 is SGHTA and CDR2 is FQGNSA. The chain's CDR3 is CASSLQDGETSNQPQHF. CDR3 in DNA: TGTGCCAGCAGCCTACAGGACGGGGAGACTAGCAATCAGCCCCAGCATTTT.

The chain carries TRBV7-9 and TRBJ1-3; 9 nucleotides match TRBD1. This CDR3 is 15 amino acids long. Trimming removed 2 bases from V and 6 bases from J; junction bases left unmatched: 5. The germline V gene encodes CDR1 SEHNR and CDR2 FQNEAQ (reference sequence). The CDR3 bases are TGTGCCAGCAGCTTATGGGACAGGGAGGAAAACACCATATATTTT. Protein sequence: CASSLWDREENTIYF.

Here the CDR3 reads CSARDRGDTQYF. CDR3 nucleotides: TGCAGTGCTAGAGATAGAGGGGATACGCAGTATTTT. V and J are TRBV20-1 and TRBJ2-3; D may be TRBD2 (5 bases). Per the germline V gene, CDR1 is DFQATT and CDR2 is SNEGSKA (reference sequence). V was cut by 0 bases and J by 6 bases, with 7 bases left in between. This CDR3 is 12 amino acids long.

The chain couples TRBV20-1 to TRBJ2-7; TRBD2 agrees at 9 bases. Unmatched junction bases numbered 8, after V lost 0 bases and J lost 2 bases. The germline gives CDR1 DFQATT, CDR2 SNEGSKA (reference sequence). This CDR3 region has 16 residues. CDR3: CSARDVQAGGAYEQYF. The CDR3 DNA sequence: TGCAGTGCTAGAGATGTTCAAGCGGGAGGCGCCTACGAGCAGTACTTC.

The rearrangement joins TRBV18 to TRBJ2-4; 8 nucleotides line up with TRBD1. Germline V gene sequence: CDR1 KGHSH, CDR2 LQKENI. V lost 3 bases to trimming and J lost 5 bases; unmatched junction nucleotides: 6. The CDR3 has 15 amino acids. The CDR3 DNA reads TGTGCCAGCTCACCCGGGACAGGTGGCGAAAACATTCAGTACTTC. Translated, it gives CASSPGTGGENIQYF.

Here the CDR3 reads CATSDPGGGDEQYF. The CDR3 bases are TGTGCCACCAGTGACCCTGGAGGCGGCGACGAGCAGTACTTC. The chain has TRBV24-1 and TRBJ2-7, with D perhaps TRBD2 (5 bases). Trimming took off 4 bases at V and 5 bases at J, with 14 bases between the two ends. Germline assignment: CDR1 KGHDR and CDR2 SFDVKD. This CDR3 is 14 amino acids long.

This clonotype has just a few counts. The chain is built from TRBV25-1 and TRBJ2-5; 14 bases match TRBD2. Trimming at V came to 3 bases and at J to 4 bases, leaving 1 base not matched to a gene. Germline-derived CDR1 and CDR2 are MGHDK and SYGVNS. The CDR3 spans 15 residues. CDR3 sequence reads: CASSEGLAGAETQYF. The CDR3 bases are TGTGCCAGCAGTGAGGGACTAGCGGGAGCAGAGACCCAGTACTTC.

The chain joins TRBV18 to TRBJ2-1; the match to TRBD2 covers 7 bases. Germline V gene sequence: CDR1 KGHSH, CDR2 LQKENI. V trimming: 6 bases; J trimming: 2 bases; junction bases outside the gene matches: 13. The CDR3 is 17 residues long. The CDR3: CASSPTGGREAYNEQFF. The CDR3, as DNA: TGTGCCAGCTCCCCCACCGGAGGGAGGGAGGCCTACAATGAGCAGTTCTTC.

This clonotype was counted a few times. This chain joins TRBV2 and TRBJ2-2; D is perhaps TRBD2 (7 bases). V was clipped by 6 bases and J by 3 bases, with 11 bases between them. This CDR3 region has 14 residues. CDR1 SNHLY and CDR2 FYNNEI come from the germline V gene. CDR3 nucleotides: TGTGCCAGCAGGGGGGGGCTGGACACCGGGGAGCTGTTTTTT. Translating it yields CASRGGLDTGELFF.